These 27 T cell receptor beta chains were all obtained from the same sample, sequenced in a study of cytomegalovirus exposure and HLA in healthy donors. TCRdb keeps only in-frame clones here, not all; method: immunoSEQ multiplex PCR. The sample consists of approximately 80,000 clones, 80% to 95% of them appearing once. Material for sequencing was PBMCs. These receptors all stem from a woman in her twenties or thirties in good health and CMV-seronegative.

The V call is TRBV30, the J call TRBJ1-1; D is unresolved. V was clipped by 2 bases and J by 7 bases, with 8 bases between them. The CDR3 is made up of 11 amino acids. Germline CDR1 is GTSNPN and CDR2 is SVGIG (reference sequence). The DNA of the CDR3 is TGTGCCTGGAGTACGAGAGTTGAAGCTTTCTTT. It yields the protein CAWSTRVEAFF.

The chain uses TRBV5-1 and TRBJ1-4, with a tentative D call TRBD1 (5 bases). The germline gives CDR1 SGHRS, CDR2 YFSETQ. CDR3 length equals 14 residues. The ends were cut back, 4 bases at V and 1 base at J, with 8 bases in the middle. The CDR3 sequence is CASSDQGTNEKLFF. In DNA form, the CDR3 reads TGCGCCAGCAGCGACCAGGGAACTAATGAAAAACTGTTTTTT.

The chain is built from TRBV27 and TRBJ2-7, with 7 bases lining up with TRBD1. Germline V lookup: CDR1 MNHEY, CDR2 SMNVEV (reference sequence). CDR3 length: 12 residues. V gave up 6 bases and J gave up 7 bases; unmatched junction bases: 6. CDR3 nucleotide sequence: TGTGCCAGCAGCCAATTGACAGGGGAGCAGTACTTC. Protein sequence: CASSQLTGEQYF.

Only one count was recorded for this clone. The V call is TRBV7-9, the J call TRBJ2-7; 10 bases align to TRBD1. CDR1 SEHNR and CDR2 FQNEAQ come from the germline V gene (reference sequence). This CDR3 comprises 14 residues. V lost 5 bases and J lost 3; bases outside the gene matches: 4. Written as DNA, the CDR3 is TGTGCCAGCAGCCCTCGGGACAGGGGCTACGAGCAGTACTTC. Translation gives CASSPRDRGYEQYF.

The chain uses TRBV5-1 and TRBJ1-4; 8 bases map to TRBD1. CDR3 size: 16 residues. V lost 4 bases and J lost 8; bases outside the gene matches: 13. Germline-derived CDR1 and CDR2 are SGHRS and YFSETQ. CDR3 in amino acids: CASSLGVGQGEEKLFF. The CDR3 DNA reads TGCGCCAGCAGCCTGGGGGTTGGACAGGGAGAAGAAAAACTGTTTTTT.

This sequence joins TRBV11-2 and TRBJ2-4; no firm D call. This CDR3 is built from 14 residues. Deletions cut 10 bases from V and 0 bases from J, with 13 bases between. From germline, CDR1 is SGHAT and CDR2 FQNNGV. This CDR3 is CATEATLAKNIQYF. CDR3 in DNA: TGTGCCACCGAGGCGACTCTAGCCAAAAACATTCAGTACTTC.

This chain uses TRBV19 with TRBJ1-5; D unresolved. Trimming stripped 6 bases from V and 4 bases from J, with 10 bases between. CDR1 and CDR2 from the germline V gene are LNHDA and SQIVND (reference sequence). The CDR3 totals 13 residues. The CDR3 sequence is CASRLFGNQPQHF. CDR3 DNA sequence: TGTGCCAGTAGGTTGTTCGGTAATCAGCCCCAGCATTTT.

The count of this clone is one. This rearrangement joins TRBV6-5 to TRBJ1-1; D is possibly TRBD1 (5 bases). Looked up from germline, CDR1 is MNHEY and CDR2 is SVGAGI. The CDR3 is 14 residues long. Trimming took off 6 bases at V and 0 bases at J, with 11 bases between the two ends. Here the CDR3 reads CASRKGQLNTEAFF. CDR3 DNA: TGTGCCAGCAGGAAAGGACAACTGAACACTGAAGCTTTCTTT.

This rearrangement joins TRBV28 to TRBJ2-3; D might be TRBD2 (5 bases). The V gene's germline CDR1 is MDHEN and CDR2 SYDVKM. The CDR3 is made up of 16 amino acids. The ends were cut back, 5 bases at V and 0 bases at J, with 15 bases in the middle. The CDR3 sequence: CASSRRTGISTDTQYF. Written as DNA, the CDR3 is TGTGCCAGCAGTCGTCGGACGGGGATTAGCACAGATACGCAGTATTTT.

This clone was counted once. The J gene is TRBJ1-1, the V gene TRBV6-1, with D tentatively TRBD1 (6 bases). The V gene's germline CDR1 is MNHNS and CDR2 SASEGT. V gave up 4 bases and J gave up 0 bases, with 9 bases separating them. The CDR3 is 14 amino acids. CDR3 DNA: TGTGCCAGCAGTGGACAGGCCCTGAACACTGAAGCTTTCTTT. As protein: CASSGQALNTEAFF.

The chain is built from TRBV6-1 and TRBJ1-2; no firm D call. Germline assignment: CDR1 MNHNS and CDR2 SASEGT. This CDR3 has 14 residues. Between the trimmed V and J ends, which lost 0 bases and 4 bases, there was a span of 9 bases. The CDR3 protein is CASSEAHYGYGYTF. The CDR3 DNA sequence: TGTGCCAGCAGTGAAGCCCACTATGGCTATGGCTACACCTTC.

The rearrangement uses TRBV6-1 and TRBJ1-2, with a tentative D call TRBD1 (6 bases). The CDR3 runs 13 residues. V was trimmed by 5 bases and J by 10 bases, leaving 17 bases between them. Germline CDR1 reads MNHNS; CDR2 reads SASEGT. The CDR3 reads CASSSDRSGDYTF. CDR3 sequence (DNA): TGTGCCAGCAGTTCGGACAGATCTGGGGACTACACCTTC.

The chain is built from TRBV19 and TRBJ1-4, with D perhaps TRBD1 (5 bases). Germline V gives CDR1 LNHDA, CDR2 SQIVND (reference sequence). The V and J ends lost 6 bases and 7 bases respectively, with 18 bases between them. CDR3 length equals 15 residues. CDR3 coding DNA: TGTGCCAGTAGCCAAGAGCGGGGGTCTGCTGAAAAACTGTTTTTT. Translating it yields CASSQERGSAEKLFF.

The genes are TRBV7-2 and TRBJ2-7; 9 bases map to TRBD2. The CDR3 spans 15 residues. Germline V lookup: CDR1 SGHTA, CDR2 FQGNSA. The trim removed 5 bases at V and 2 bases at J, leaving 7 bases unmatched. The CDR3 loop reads CASSLASGDPYEQYF. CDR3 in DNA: TGTGCCAGCAGCCTTGCTAGCGGGGACCCCTACGAGCAGTACTTC.

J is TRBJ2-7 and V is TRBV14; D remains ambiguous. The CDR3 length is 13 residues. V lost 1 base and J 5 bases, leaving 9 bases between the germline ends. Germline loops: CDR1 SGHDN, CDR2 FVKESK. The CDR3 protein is CASSQGGFDEQYF. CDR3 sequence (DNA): TGTGCCAGCAGCCAAGGAGGTTTCGACGAGCAGTACTTC.

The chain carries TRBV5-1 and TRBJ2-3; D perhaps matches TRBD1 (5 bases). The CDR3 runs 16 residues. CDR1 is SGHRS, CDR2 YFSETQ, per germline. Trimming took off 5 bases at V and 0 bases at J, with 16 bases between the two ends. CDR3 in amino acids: CASSLRQLSSTDTQYF. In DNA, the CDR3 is TGCGCCAGCAGTTTGAGACAGTTATCTAGCACAGATACGCAGTATTTT.

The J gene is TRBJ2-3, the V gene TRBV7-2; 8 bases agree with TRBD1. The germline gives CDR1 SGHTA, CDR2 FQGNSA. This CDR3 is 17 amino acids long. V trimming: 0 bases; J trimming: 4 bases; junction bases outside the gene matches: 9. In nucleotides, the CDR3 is TGTGCCAGCAGCTTAGCCCTGAGACCGACAGGGGCAGATACGCAGTATTTT. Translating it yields CASSLALRPTGADTQYF.

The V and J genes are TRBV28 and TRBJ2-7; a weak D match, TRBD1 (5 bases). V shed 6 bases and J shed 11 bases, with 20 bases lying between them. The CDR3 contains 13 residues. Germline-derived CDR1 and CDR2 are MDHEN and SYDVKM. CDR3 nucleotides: TGTGCCAGCAGCCTAAACCGCAGGGTTATCAAGTACTTC. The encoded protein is CASSLNRRVIKYF.

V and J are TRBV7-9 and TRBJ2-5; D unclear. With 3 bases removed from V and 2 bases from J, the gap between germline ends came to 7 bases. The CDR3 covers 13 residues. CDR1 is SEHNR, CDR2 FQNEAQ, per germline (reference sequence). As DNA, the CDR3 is TGTGCCAGCAGCTTCGACACTCAAGAGACCCAGTACTTC. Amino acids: CASSFDTQETQYF. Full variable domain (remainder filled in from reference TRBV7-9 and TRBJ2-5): DTGVSQNPRHKITKRGQNVTFRCDPISEHNRLYWYRQTLGQGPEFLTYFQNEAQLEKSRLLSDRFSAERPKGSFSTLEIQRTEQGDSAMYLCASSFDTQETQYFGPGTRLLVL.

The CDR3 region has the DNA TGTGCCAGCAGCTTGGGGGGAGCCCTCCAAGAGACCCAGTACTTC. Its translation: CASSLGGALQETQYF. The chain joins TRBV11-2 to TRBJ2-5, with D possibly matching TRBD2 (6 bases). Germline V lookup: CDR1 SGHAT, CDR2 FQNNGV. The CDR3 is 15 residues long. V was shortened by 3 bases and J by 1 base, with 12 bases between the two germline ends. Full variable domain (remainder filled in from reference TRBV11-2 and TRBJ2-5): EAGVAQSPRYKIIEKRQSVAFWCNPISGHATLYWYQQILGQGPKLLIQFQNNGVVDDSQLPKDRFSAERLKGVDSTLKIQPAKLEDSAVYLCASSLGGALQETQYFGPGTRLLVL.

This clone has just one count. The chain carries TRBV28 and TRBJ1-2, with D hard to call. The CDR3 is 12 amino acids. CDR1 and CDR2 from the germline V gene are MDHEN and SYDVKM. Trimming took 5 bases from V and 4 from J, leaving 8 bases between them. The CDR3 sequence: CASSLVGYGYTF. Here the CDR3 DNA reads TGTGCCAGCAGTCTAGTCGGCTATGGCTACACCTTC.

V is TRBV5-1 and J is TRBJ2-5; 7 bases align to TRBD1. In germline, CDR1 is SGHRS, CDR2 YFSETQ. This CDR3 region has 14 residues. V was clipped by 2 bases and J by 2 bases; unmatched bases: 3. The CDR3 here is CASSLGTVQETQYF. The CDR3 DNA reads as TGCGCCAGCAGCTTAGGGACAGTTCAAGAGACCCAGTACTTC.

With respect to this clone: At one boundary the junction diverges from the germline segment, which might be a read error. The DNA of the CDR3 is TGTGCTAGCAGCTTGCTACCGCCGGGACAGGGCGCTCAGGGGGAAAAACTGTTTTTT. The encoded protein is CASSLLPPGQGAQGEKLFF. This chain uses TRBV7-7 with TRBJ1-4; 9 bases are shared with TRBD1. CDR3 length equals 19 residues. CDR1 SSHAT and CDR2 FNYEAQ come from the germline V gene (reference sequence).

In nucleotides, the CDR3 is TGTGCCACCAAGATTTTAGCGGGAGTGAGTCGAAATGAGCAGTTCTTC. This sequence encodes CATKILAGVSRNEQFF. V usage is TRBV27 and J usage is TRBJ2-1, with TRBD2 matching 9 bases. This CDR3 is built from 16 residues. The germline CDR1 and CDR2 sequences are MNHEY and SMNVEV (reference sequence). After removal of 10 bases from V and 7 bases from J, the junction contained 17 bases not matched to a gene.

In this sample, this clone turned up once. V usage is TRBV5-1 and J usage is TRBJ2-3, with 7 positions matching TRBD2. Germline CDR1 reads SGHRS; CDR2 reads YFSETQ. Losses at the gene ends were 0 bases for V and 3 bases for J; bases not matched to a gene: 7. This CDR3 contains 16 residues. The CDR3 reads CASSLAGGVGTDTQYF. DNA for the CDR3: TGCGCCAGCAGCTTGGCGGGAGGAGTAGGGACAGATACGCAGTATTTT. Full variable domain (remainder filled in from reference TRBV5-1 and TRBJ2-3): KAGVTQTPRYLIKTRGQQVTLSCSPISGHRSVSWYQQTPGQGLQFLFEYFSETQRNKGNFPGRFSGRQFSNSRSEMNVSTLELGDSALYLCASSLAGGVGTDTQYFGPGTRLTVL.

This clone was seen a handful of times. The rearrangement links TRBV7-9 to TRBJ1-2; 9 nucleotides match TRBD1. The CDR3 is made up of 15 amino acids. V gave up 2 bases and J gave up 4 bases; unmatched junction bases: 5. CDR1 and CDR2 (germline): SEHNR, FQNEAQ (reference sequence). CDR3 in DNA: TGTGCCAGCAGCTTACAGGACAGGGGCGGCTATGGCTACACCTTC. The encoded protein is CASSLQDRGGYGYTF.

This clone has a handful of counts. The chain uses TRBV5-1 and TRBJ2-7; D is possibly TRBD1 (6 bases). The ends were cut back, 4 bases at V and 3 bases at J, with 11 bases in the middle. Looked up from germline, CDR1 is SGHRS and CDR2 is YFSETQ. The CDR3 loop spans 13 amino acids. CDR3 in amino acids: CASSLGTNYEQYF. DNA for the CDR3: TGCGCCAGCAGCCTCGGGACAAACTACGAGCAGTACTTC.